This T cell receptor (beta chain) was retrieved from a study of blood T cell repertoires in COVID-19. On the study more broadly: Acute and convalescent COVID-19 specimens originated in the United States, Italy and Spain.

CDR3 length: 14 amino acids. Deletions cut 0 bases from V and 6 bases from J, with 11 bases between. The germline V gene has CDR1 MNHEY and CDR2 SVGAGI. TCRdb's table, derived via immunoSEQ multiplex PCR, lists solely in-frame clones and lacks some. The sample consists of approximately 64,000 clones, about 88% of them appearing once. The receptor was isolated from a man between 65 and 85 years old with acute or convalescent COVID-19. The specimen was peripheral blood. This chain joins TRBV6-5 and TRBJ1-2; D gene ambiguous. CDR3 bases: TGTGCCAGCAGTTACTCGACGGAGTTTGATGGCTACACCTTC. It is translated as CASSYSTEFDGYTF.